This T cell receptor (beta chain) emerged from a study of T-cell memory formation after mild COVID-19. One entry per CDR3 protein results from TCRdb running MiXCR on the 5' RACE reads. The data show roughly 68,000 distinct CDR3 sequences, roughly a sixth seen once. Germline V lookup: CDR1 MNHEY, CDR2 SVGAGI. This CDR3 comprises 14 residues. V was pared by 0 bases and J by 3 bases, with 0 bases of the junction left unmatched. This TCR was recovered from an adult woman who had mild COVID-19 (a few samples of this study predate the infection). Cell type and time point are not known. This rearrangement joins TRBV6-5 to TRBJ2-7, with TRBD1 matching 9 bases. Sequencing used PBMCs or a T cell subset sorted from them (not recorded which). CDR3 region: CASSYSTGGYEQYF. Here the CDR3 DNA reads TGTGCCAGCAGTTACTCGACAGGGGGCTACGAGCAGTACTTC.